This T cell receptor (beta chain) was obtained from a study of neurological immune-mediated disorders. This clonotype was seen repeatedly, ten times or more. Its antigen is not known. Study-level points and caveats: Private repertoires in all groups were suggested, as expanded clones shared no CDR3 amino acid sequences across subjects.

The CDR3 is 14 amino acids. V was shortened by 3 bases and J by 0 bases, with 10 bases between the two germline ends. Germline lookup yields CDR1 SGHKS and CDR2 YYEKEE (reference sequence). Preparation of the unsorted libraries drew on 2 million PBMCs stored at -80 C. 5'RACE with 10-nucleotide random UMIs produced the cDNA. TCRdb used MiXCR to reprocess the 5' RACE reads, holding one entry per CDR3 protein. The data show tens of thousands of distinct CDR3 sequences, 10% seen once. The V call is TRBV5-5, the J call TRBJ2-7; D possibly corresponds to TRBD2 (5 bases). This receptor was taken from a middle-aged man in good health. The material sequenced was PBMCs. The CDR3 DNA is TGTGCCAGCAGCTACTCGGGATCCTCCTACGAGCAGTACTTC. Translation gives CASSYSGSSYEQYF.